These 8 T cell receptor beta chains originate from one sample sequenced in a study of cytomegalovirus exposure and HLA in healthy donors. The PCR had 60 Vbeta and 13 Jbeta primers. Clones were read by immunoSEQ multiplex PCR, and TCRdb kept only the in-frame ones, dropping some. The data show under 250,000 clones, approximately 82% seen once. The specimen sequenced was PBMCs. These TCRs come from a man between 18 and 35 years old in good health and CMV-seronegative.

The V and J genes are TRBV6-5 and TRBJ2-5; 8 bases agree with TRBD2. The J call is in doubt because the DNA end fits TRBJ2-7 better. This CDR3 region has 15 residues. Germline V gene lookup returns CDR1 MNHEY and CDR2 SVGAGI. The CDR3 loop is CASSLSLAGAYEQYF. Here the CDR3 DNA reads TGTGCCAGCAGTTTAAGTCTAGCGGGCGCCTACGAGCAGTACTTC.

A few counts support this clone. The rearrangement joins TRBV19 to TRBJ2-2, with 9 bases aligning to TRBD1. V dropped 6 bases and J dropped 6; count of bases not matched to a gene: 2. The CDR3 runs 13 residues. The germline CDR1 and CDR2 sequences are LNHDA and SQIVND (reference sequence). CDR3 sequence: CASRGQGPGELFF. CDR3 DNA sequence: TGTGCCAGTAGGGGACAGGGACCCGGGGAGCTGTTTTTT.

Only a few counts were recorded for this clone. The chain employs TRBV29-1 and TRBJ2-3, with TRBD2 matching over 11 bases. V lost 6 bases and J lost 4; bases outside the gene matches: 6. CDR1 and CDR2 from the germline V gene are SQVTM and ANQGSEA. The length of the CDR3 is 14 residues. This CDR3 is CSVQLAGVPDTQYF. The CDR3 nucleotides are TGCAGCGTGCAACTAGCGGGAGTCCCAGATACGCAGTATTTT.

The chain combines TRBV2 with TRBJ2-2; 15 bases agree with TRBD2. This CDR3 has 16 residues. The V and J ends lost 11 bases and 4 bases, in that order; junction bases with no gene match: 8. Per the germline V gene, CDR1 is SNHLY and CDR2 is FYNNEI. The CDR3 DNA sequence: TGTGCCGGCACCCTGGGACTAGCGGGAGGCACCGGGGAGCTGTTTTTT. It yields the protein CAGTLGLAGGTGELFF.

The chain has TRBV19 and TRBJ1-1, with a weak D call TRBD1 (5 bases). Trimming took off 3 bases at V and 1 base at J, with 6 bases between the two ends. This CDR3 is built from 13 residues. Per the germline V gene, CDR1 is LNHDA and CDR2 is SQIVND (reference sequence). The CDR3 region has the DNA TGTGCCAGTAGTATCAGGGAGAACACTGAAGCTTTCTTT. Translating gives CASSIRENTEAFF.

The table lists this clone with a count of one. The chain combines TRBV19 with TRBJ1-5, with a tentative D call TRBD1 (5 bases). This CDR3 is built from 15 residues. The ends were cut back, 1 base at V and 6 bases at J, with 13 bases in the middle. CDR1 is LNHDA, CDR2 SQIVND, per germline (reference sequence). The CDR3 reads CASSIGRGDGQPQHF. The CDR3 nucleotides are TGTGCCAGTAGTATAGGGCGGGGGGACGGTCAGCCCCAGCATTTT.

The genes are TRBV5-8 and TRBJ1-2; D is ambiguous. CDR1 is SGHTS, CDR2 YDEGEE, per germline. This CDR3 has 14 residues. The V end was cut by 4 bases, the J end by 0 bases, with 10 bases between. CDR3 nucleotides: TGTGCCAGCAGCCGGACTGCCTCTAACTATGGCTACACCTTC. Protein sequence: CASSRTASNYGYTF. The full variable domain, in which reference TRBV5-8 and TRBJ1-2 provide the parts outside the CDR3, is EAGVTQSPTHLIKTRGQQATLRCSPISGHTSVYWYQQALGLGLQFLLWYDEGEERNRGNFPPRFSGRQFPNYSSELNVNALELEDSALYLCASSRTASNYGYTFGSGTRLTVV.

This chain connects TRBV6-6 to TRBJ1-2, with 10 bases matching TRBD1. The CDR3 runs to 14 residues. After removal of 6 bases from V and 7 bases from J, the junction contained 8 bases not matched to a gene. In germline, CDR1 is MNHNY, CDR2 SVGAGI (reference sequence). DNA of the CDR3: TGTGCCAGCAGGCAGGGACAGGGGTTAGGTGGCTACACCTTC. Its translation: CASRQGQGLGGYTF.